Presented here are 22 T cell receptor beta chains from one specimen sequenced in a study of CD8+ T cells in alopecia areata. cDNA prepared by RNA extraction and subsequent reverse transcription served as the template for sequencing. Repertoires were generated with immunoSEQ multiplex PCR, while TCRdb's copy carries only in-frame clones and drops some. In the table there are almost 250,000 clones, 65% to 70% of which are singletons. The sequences come from CD4+ T cells sorted from blood, collected at week 0. The receptors were gathered from a human donor with alopecia areata.

This clone has a handful of counts. The rearrangement uses TRBV6-5 and TRBJ2-5, with unresolved D. The CDR3 consists of 13 residues. The germline CDR1 and CDR2 sequences are MNHEY and SVGAGI. With 6 bases removed from V and 4 bases from J, the gap between germline ends came to 12 bases. The CDR3 bases are TGTGCCAGCAGCGCAGATTCGGGAGAGACCCAGTACTTC. As protein: CASSADSGETQYF.

In its sample, this clone was seen a few times. The chain uses TRBV10-2 and TRBJ2-5; D is unresolved. CDR1 is WSHSY, CDR2 SAAADI, per germline. The V end was cut by 3 bases, the J end by 2 bases, with 4 bases between. This CDR3 has 12 residues. The CDR3 bases are TGCGCCAGCAGTGACATACAAGAGACCCAGTACTTC. This codes for CASSDIQETQYF.

The genes are TRBV30 and TRBJ2-5; 10 nucleotides match TRBD2. The J segment lost 7 bases and the V segment lost 4 bases, leaving 6 bases of the junction unmatched. The germline CDR1 and CDR2 sequences are GTSNPN and SVGIG (reference sequence). The CDR3 is 13 residues long. DNA for the CDR3: TGTGCCTGGAAAGCGGGGGGGCGGATGACCCAGTACTTC. It translates to CAWKAGGRMTQYF.

The V gene is TRBV6-1, the J gene TRBJ1-5; weak D call: TRBD1 (6 bases). The CDR3 spans 14 residues. The germline gives CDR1 MNHNS, CDR2 SASEGT. Trimming pared 5 bases from V and 6 bases from J, leaving 14 bases between. CDR3 DNA: TGTGCCAGCAGTCTGGGGGCGGATCCTCAGCCCCAGCATTTT. Translating it yields CASSLGADPQPQHF.

This CDR3 reads CATSRGGTQYF. CDR3 nucleotides: TGTGCCACCAGCAGGGGGGGGACCCAGTACTTC. The genes are TRBV15 and TRBJ2-5, with TRBD2 as a possible D gene (6 bases). The CDR3 runs to 11 residues. Per germline, CDR1 LNHNV and CDR2 YYDKDF (reference sequence). V lost 3 bases to trimming and J lost 7 bases, with 6 bases between them.

This clone was seen only a few times. The CDR3: CASSLSSEQYF. The CDR3 coding sequence is TGCGCCAGCAGCTTGTCTTCCGAGCAGTACTTC. V gene TRBV5-1 combines with J gene TRBJ2-7; no clear D. From germline, CDR1 is SGHRS and CDR2 YFSETQ. The CDR3 runs 11 residues. Trimming left V 1 base short and J 6 bases short, with 5 bases between.

The rearrangement uses TRBV9 and TRBJ1-6; D gene unclear. The V gene lost 1 base and the J gene lost 9 bases, with 8 bases spanning the gap. Germline V gene sequence: CDR1 SGDLS, CDR2 YYNGEE. The CDR3 covers 13 residues. The CDR3 nucleotides read TGTGCCAGCAGCGTAATAAGCGGTTCACCCCTCCACTTT. This encodes CASSVISGSPLHF. The full variable domain, with the rest looked up from reference TRBV9 and TRBJ1-6, is DSGVTQTPKHLITATGQRVTLRCSPRSGDLSVYWYQQSLDQGLQFLIQYYNGEERAKGNILERFSAQQFPDLHSELNLSSLELGDSALYFCASSVISGSPLHFGNGTRLTVT.

V gene TRBV18 combines with J gene TRBJ1-1; D not certain. CDR3 size: 14 residues. CDR1 KGHSH and CDR2 LQKENI come from the germline V gene. The V gene lost 4 bases and the J gene lost 6 bases, with 15 bases spanning the gap. The CDR3 sequence: CASSLSRDKAEAFF. The CDR3 nucleotides are TGTGCCAGCTCACTCAGTCGCGATAAGGCTGAAGCTTTCTTT.

This clone occurred a few times. The chain couples TRBV7-2 to TRBJ2-5; TRBD2 agrees at 7 bases. The CDR3 runs 12 residues. CDR1 and CDR2 from the germline V gene are SGHTA and FQGNSA. Trimming at V came to 5 bases and at J to 5 bases, leaving 2 bases not matched to a gene. The CDR3 DNA reads TGTGCCAGCAGCCGACTAGCTGAGACCCAGTACTTC. Encoded protein: CASSRLAETQYF.

V usage is TRBV7-3 and J usage is TRBJ2-1; possibly TRBD2 for D (5 bases). This CDR3 comprises 11 residues. CDR1 is SGHTA, CDR2 FQGTGA, per germline. Trimming left V 5 bases short and J 12 bases short, with 11 bases between. CDR3 in amino acids: CASSEGDRQFF. CDR3 DNA sequence: TGTGCCAGCAGCGAGGGAGATAGGCAGTTCTTC.

The V call is TRBV5-1, the J call TRBJ2-2; perhaps TRBD1 as D (5 bases). CDR3 length: 15 residues. V lost 0 bases, J lost 5 bases, and 11 bases lay in between. Germline V CDR1 and CDR2: SGHRS, YFSETQ. Here the CDR3 reads CASSLAQGWTGELFF. The CDR3 DNA sequence: TGCGCCAGCAGCTTGGCTCAGGGATGGACCGGGGAGCTGTTTTTT.

The chain has TRBV27 and TRBJ2-5; 10 bases line up with TRBD1. V lost 6 bases and J lost 2; bases outside the gene matches: 6. The CDR3 sequence is 15 residues long. Germline loops: CDR1 MNHEY, CDR2 SMNVEV (reference sequence). CDR3 region: CASSRDRGGQETQYF. Written as DNA, the CDR3 is TGTGCCAGCAGCCGGGACAGGGGCGGGCAAGAGACCCAGTACTTC.

The V call is TRBV6-6, the J call TRBJ2-3; 8 nucleotides align to TRBD1. CDR1 and CDR2 from the germline V gene are MNHNY and SVGAGI (reference sequence). The CDR3 runs to 14 residues. The ends lost 5 bases at V and 4 bases at J; junction bases unmatched: 5. The CDR3 here is CASSKGQGPDTQYF. In DNA form, the CDR3 reads TGTGCCAGCAGTAAAGGACAGGGACCAGATACGCAGTATTTT.

There are a few counts of this clone. The V call is TRBV18, the J call TRBJ1-1; D is unclear. V was trimmed by 2 bases and J by 5 bases, leaving 6 bases between them. The CDR3 loop spans 12 amino acids. Looked up from germline, CDR1 is KGHSH and CDR2 is LQKENI. CDR3 sequence reads: CASSPGVTEAFF. CDR3 nucleotide sequence: TGTGCCAGCTCACCAGGGGTAACTGAAGCTTTCTTT.

A few counts support this clone. This chain connects TRBV5-1 to TRBJ2-7, with 8 bases aligning to TRBD1. Germline values: CDR1 SGHRS, CDR2 YFSETQ. The ends lost 0 bases at V and 1 base at J; junction bases unmatched: 3. CDR3 length: 15 amino acids. CDR3 DNA: TGCGCCAGCAGCTTGGGGGGACAGGTGTCCTACGAGCAGTACTTC. This codes for CASSLGGQVSYEQYF.

This chain links TRBV5-6 with TRBJ2-2; D may be TRBD1 (5 bases). V lost 2 bases to trimming and J lost 1 base, with 12 bases between them. Germline V gives CDR1 SGHDT, CDR2 YYEEEE. This CDR3 region has 16 residues. The DNA of the CDR3 is TGTGCCAGCAGCTTTAAGGGGCGGTGGAACACCGGGGAGCTGTTTTTT. Protein sequence: CASSFKGRWNTGELFF.

The chain combines TRBV6-6 with TRBJ2-7; D unclear. Germline V CDR1 and CDR2: MNHNY, SVGAGI (reference sequence). V was pared by 6 bases and J by 7 bases, with 10 bases between. This CDR3 comprises 11 residues. The CDR3 loop is CASRSIREQYF. CDR3 coding DNA: TGTGCCAGCAGGTCGATTAGGGAGCAGTACTTC.

V is TRBV29-1 and J is TRBJ2-2; no clear D. The V gene lost 6 bases and the J gene lost 3 bases, with 8 bases spanning the gap. Germline CDR1 SQVTM, CDR2 ANQGSEA. The CDR3 is 12 amino acids. CDR3 protein: CSVWPDTGELFF. The CDR3 DNA reads TGCAGCGTGTGGCCAGACACCGGGGAGCTGTTTTTT.

The chain is built from TRBV14 and TRBJ2-3, with TRBD1 as a possible D gene (5 bases). The germline CDR1 and CDR2 sequences are SGHDN and FVKESK. Trimming took off 4 bases at V and 4 bases at J, with 12 bases between the two ends. This CDR3 is built from 14 residues. CDR3 region: CASSPQVGPDTQYF. DNA for the CDR3: TGTGCCAGCAGCCCGCAGGTGGGGCCAGATACGCAGTATTTT.

The V call is TRBV7-9, the J call TRBJ2-1; D is unclear. Germline V CDR1 and CDR2: SEHNR, FQNEAQ (reference sequence). This CDR3 spans 13 amino acids. Trimming left V 4 bases short and J 5 bases short, with 9 bases between. The CDR3 loop reads CASSSTTHNEQFF. The CDR3 coding sequence is TGTGCCAGCAGCTCCACGACTCACAATGAGCAGTTCTTC.

J is TRBJ2-1 and V is TRBV29-1; D assignment may be TRBD1 or TRBD2 (5 bases each). The CDR3 totals 15 residues. The V end lost 4 bases, the J end lost 4 bases, and 17 bases lay between the germline ends. CDR1 SQVTM and CDR2 ANQGSEA come from the germline V gene. The DNA for the CDR3 is TGCAGCGTTGCGAACCCCGGGACGGAATACAATGAGCAGTTCTTC. Amino acid sequence: CSVANPGTEYNEQFF.

The chain is built from TRBV6-1 and TRBJ1-5, with D perhaps matching TRBD1 (5 bases). CDR1 and CDR2 (germline): MNHNS, SASEGT. The CDR3 is made up of 17 amino acids. The V end was cut by 4 bases, the J end by 2 bases, with 18 bases between. The CDR3 DNA reads as TGTGCCAGCAGTGCGCGTCAGTGGGGGTACGGCAATCAGCCCCAGCATTTT. It specifies CASSARQWGYGNQPQHF.